These T cell receptor beta chains were read from a single sample in a study of draining lymph node invasion in breast cancer. In TCRdb, the bulk RNA-seq reads were re-called with MiXCR into one record per CDR3 protein. The sample holds 2,500 to 3,000 distinct CDR3 sequences, under 75% seen once. Sequenced input: sorted memory Tregs from a lymph node. The receptor source for this set is a female donor with luminal breast cancer. CDR3s include the opening cysteine and the closing phenylalanine or tryptophan. The D gene is left open where the match is weak. Rows may omit the clone size; those that give it use once, few, many or a size class.

>TRBJ1-3|TRBV7-2|-|-
TGTGCCAGCCGGAGGGGGGGAAGCTCTGGAAACACCATATATTTT
CASRRGGSSGNTIYF
>TRBJ2-7|TRBV10-3|-|-
TGTGCAACGGGGGCAGGGGCCCCCCCCTACGAGCAGTACTTC
CATGAGAPPYEQYF
>TRBJ2-3|TRBV3-1|-|TRBD2
TGTGCCAGCAGCCAAGCGGCGGCGGGGGGGCAGGCGCAGTATTTT
CASSQAAAGGQAQYF
>TRBJ2-2|TRBV27|few|-
TGTGCCATCAAAAGGGTAGGCGGGAACACCGGGGAGCTGTTTTTT
CAIKRVGGNTGELFF
>TRBJ2-2|TRBV2|-|TRBD1
TGTGCCAGCAGTCGGACAGGGATAGGCACCGGGGAGCTGTTTTTT
CASSRTGIGTGELFF
>TRBJ1-1|TRBV18|-|-
TGTGCCAGCTCACGGACAAATGGAAACACTGAAGCTTTCTTT
CASSRTNGNTEAFF
>TRBJ1-6|TRBV14|-|-
TGTGCCAGCAGCCAAACCGCTTATAATTCACCCCTCCACTTT
CASSQTAYNSPLHF
>TRBJ2-5|TRBV3-1|-|-
TGTGCCAGCAGCCAAGGGCGGCTAGTGGGGACCCAGTACTTC
CASSQGRLVGTQYF
>TRBJ1-2|TRBV7-9|-|TRBD1
TGTGCCAGCAGCTCATCGGACAGGGGGGCTAGTGGCTACACCTTC
CASSSSDRGASGYTF
>TRBJ2-5|TRBV5-1|-|-
TGCGCCAGCAGCTTGCAGGGGACGGAGACCCAGTACTTC
CASSLQGTETQYF
>TRBJ1-2|TRBV6-2/TRBV6-3|-|-
TGTGCCAGCAGGATCGACCGGTATGGCTACACCTTC
CASRIDRYGYTF
>TRBJ2-1|TRBV24-1|-|-
TGTGCCACCAGTGACCCGAAACACAACAATGAGCAGTTCTTC
CATSDPKHNNEQFF
>TRBJ2-1|TRBV20-1|few|TRBD2
TGCAGTGCTAGAGATCGGGTTGGCGGGGGGGTCTCCTACAATGAGCAGTTCTTC
CSARDRVGGGVSYNEQFF
>TRBJ2-5|TRBV7-9|once|TRBD1
TGTGCCAGCAGCTCCTACGGGGACAGCCGTCAAGAGACCCAGTACTTC
CASSSYGDSRQETQYF
>TRBJ1-2|TRBV19|once|-
TGTGCCAGTAAAAATACAGGGCGAGGCTACATCTTC
CASKNTGRGYIF
>TRBJ1-2|TRBV15|few|-
TGTGCCACCAGCAGAGAAACGGGGGCGGACTATGGCTACACCTTC
CATSRETGADYGYTF
>TRBJ1-1|TRBV6-5|-|TRBD1
TGTGCCAGCAGTGAATGGGGGACAGGGGTGGTTGTCACTGAAGCTTTCTTT
CASSEWGTGVVVTEAFF
>TRBJ1-2|TRBV12-3/TRBV12-4|few|TRBD1
TGTGCCAGCAGTTATGGACAGGGATCCCATGGCTACACCTTC
CASSYGQGSHGYTF
>TRBJ1-5|TRBV27|-|-
TGTGCCACCCGGGGGTGGGGCTCAAATCAGCCCCAGCATTTT
CATRGWGSNQPQHF
>TRBJ2-1|TRBV7-8|-|-
TGTGCCAGCAGCTTAGGTTGGAGGGAGCAGTTCTTC
CASSLGWREQFF
>TRBJ1-2|TRBV7-2|-|-
TGTGCCAGCAGCTTAGCAGGGCAGGGCTATGGCTATACCTTC
CASSLAGQGYGYTF
>TRBJ1-5|TRBV4-1|once|-
TGCGCCAGCAGCCAAGGGACCTCACCAAATCAGCCCCAGCATTTT
CASSQGTSPNQPQHF
>TRBJ2-2|TRBV7-2|few|-
TGTGCCAGCAGCTTAGTCTGGGACGGCACCGGGGAGCTGTTTTTT
CASSLVWDGTGELFF
>TRBJ1-4|TRBV4-1|-|-
TGCGCCAGCAGCCAAGATACTCACCTGAGGGATGAAAAACTGTTTTTT
CASSQDTHLRDEKLFF
>TRBJ2-1|TRBV9|-|-
TGTGCCAGCAGCGTAGGGAGCGGGCGCGAGCAGTTCTTC
CASSVGSGREQFF